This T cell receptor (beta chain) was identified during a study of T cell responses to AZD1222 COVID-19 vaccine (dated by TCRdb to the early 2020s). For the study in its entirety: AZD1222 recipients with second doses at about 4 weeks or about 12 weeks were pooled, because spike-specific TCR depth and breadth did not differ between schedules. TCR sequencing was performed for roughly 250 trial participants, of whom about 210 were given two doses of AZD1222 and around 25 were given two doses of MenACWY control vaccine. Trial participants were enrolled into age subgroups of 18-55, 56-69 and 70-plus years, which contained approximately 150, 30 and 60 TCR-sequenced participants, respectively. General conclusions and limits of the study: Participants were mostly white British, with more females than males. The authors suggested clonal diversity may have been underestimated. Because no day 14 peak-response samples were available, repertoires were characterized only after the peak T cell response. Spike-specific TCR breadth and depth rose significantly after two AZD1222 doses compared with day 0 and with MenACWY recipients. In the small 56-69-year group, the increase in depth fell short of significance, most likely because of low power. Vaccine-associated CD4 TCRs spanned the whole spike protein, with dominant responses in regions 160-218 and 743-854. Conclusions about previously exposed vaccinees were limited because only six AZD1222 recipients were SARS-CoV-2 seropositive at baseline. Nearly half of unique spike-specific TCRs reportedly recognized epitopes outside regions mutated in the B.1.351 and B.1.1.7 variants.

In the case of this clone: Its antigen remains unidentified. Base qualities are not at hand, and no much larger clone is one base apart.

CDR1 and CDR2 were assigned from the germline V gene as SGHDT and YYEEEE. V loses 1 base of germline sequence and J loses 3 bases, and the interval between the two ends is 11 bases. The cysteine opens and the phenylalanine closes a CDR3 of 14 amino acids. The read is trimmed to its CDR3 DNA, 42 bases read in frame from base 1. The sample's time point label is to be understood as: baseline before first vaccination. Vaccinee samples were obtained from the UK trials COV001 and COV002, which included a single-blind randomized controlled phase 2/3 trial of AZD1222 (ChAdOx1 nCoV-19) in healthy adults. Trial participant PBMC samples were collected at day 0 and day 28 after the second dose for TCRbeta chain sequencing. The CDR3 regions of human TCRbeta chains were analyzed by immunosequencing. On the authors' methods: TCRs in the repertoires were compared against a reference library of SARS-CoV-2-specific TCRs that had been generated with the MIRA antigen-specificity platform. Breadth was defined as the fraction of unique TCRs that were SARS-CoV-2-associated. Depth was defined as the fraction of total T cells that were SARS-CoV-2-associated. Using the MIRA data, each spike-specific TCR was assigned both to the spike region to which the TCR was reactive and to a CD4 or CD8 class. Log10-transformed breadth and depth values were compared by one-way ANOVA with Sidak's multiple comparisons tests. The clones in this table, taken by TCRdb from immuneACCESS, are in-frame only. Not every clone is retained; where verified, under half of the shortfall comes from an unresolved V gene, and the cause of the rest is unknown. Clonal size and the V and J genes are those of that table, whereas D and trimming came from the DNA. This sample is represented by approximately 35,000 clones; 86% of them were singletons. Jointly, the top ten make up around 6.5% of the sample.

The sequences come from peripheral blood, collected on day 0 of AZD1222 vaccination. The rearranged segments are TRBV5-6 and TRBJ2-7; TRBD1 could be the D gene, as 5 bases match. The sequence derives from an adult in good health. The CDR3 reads CASSLLQGGYEQYF. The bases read TGTGCCAGCAGCTTGCTTCAGGGTGGCTACGAGCAGTACTTC.